These T cell receptor beta chains were read from a single sample in a study of CD8 T cells in ankylosing spondylitis. TCRdb used MiXCR to reprocess the 5' RACE reads, holding one entry per CDR3 protein. The sample records around 430,000 distinct CDR3 sequences, 15% to 20% being singletons. The sequenced sample was blood, either unsorted or a sorted T cell fraction (not recorded which). These receptors all stem from a male donor with ankylosing spondylitis. Each CDR3 is given with its conserved first and last residue. The D gene is left open where the match is weak. The size of a clone is reported for some rows only, either as once, few or many, or as a class for expanded clones.

>-|TRBJ2-6|-|TRBV5-1
TGCGCCAGCAGCCTCGGGAGCCTCTCTGGGGCCAACGTCCTGACTTTC
CASSLGSLSGANVLTF
>TRBD1|TRBJ2-1|-|TRBV7-9
TGTGCCAGCAGCTCGACAGGGGACCACAATGAGCAGTTCTTC
CASSSTGDHNEQFF
>-|TRBJ2-5|-|TRBV20-1
TGCAGTGCTAGAGTTCCTGTTGGGTCGCAAGAGACCCAGTACTTC
CSARVPVGSQETQYF
>-|TRBJ1-5|-|TRBV20-1
TGCAGTGCTAGAGTAGGCGGGATTGGCAATCAGCCCCAGCATTTT
CSARVGGIGNQPQHF
>-|TRBJ1-1|many|TRBV5-1
TGCGCCAGCAGCTTGCCAGAACTGAACACTGAAGCTTTCTTT
CASSLPELNTEAFF
>-|TRBJ1-3|-|TRBV20-1
TGCAGTGCTAGGGGAGTAGGTGGAAACACCATATATTTT
CSARGVGGNTIYF
>-|TRBJ2-7|-|TRBV3-1
TGTGCCAGCAGCCAAACAGGGCCAGTCTCCTACGAGCAGTACTTC
CASSQTGPVSYEQYF
>-|TRBJ1-1|many|TRBV12-3/TRBV12-4
TGTGCCAGCAGCCCAGGAGGGCTAATGAACACTGAAGCTTTCTTT
CASSPGGLMNTEAFF
>-|TRBJ1-2|-|TRBV3-1
TGTGCCAGCAGGGGCCAGGTTGGTAATGGCTACACCTTC
CASRGQVGNGYTF
>-|TRBJ2-1|-|TRBV6-2/TRBV6-3
TGTGCCAGCAGTATTGTTACCTACAATGAGCAGTTCTTC
CASSIVTYNEQFF
>TRBD2|TRBJ2-1|-|TRBV2
TGTGCCAGCAGAGTCGGACTAGCGGGGGGGCAAAATGAGCAGTTCTTC
CASRVGLAGGQNEQFF
>-|TRBJ2-2|-|TRBV20-1
TGCAGTGCTAGACCAGGGAAAGGCGGGGAGCTGTTTTTT
CSARPGKGGELFF
>-|TRBJ1-3|-|TRBV20-1
TGCAGTGCTAACTCCCAGGACCCGAGCTCTGGAAACACCATATATTTT
CSANSQDPSSGNTIYF
>-|TRBJ1-1|few|TRBV15
TGTGCCACCAGCAGAGTGCCCTGGGGACGGAAGAACACTGAAGCTTTCTTT
CATSRVPWGRKNTEAFF
>-|TRBJ1-5|-|TRBV5-1
TGCGCCAGCAGCTTGGGACCCCACGGGAGTATACGCAATCAGCCCCAGCATTTT
CASSLGPHGSIRNQPQHF
>-|TRBJ1-5|few|TRBV28
TGTGCCAGCAGTTTGGGGGCAACCGATCAGCCCCAGCATTTT
CASSLGATDQPQHF
>TRBD1|TRBJ2-2|many|TRBV29-1
TGCAGCGTCGCGGGACAGGGGAACACCGGGGAGCTGTTTTTT
CSVAGQGNTGELFF
>-|TRBJ2-5|-|TRBV15
TGTGCCACCAGCATCGGCGAGACCCAGTACTTC
CATSIGETQYF
>TRBD1|TRBJ1-1|many|TRBV12-3/TRBV12-4
TGTGCCAGCAGTCCTCGGACAGGGAGCACTGAAGCTTTCTTT
CASSPRTGSTEAFF
>TRBD2|TRBJ2-3|-|TRBV28
TGTGCCAGCAGTCCCTCCCGACTAGCGGGAGGCAACCAAGGCACAGATACGCAGTATTTT
CASSPSRLAGGNQGTDTQYF
>TRBD1|TRBJ1-4|few|TRBV6-1
TGTGCCAGCGGCGGACGACAGGGGGCGAGTCTCAATGAAAAACTGTTTTTT
CASGGRQGASLNEKLFF
>TRBD2|TRBJ2-1|-|TRBV28
TGTGCCAGCAGCATTCAGCGGGGGGGCAAGAATGAGCAGTTCTTC
CASSIQRGGKNEQFF
>TRBD2|TRBJ2-7|once|TRBV7-2
TGTGCCAGCAGCTTAGTTAGCGGGAGGGATTACGAGCAGTACTTC
CASSLVSGRDYEQYF
>TRBD2|TRBJ2-7|few|TRBV19
TGTGCCAGTAGTACCCTAACTAGCGGGACCTACGAGCAGTACTTC
CASSTLTSGTYEQYF
>TRBD1|TRBJ2-7|few|TRBV14
TGTGCCAGCAGCCAAGAACAGGGGGGAGTCTACGAGCAGTACTTC
CASSQEQGGVYEQYF
>TRBD2|TRBJ2-3|many|TRBV29-1
TGCAGCGTTGAAGGGCGGGGGGGCACAGATACGCAGTATTTT
CSVEGRGGTDTQYF
>-|TRBJ1-1|-|TRBV5-1
TGCGCCAGCAGCTTGGGCGGGAGCAACCCGAACACTGAAGCTTTCTTT
CASSLGGSNPNTEAFF
>TRBD2|TRBJ2-2|-|TRBV20-1
TGCAGTGCTAGTAGCGGGAGGAACACCGGGGAGCTGTTTTTT
CSASSGRNTGELFF
>-|TRBJ1-4|many|TRBV6-1
TGTGCCAGCAGTCGGGGAACTAATGAAAAACTGTTTTTT
CASSRGTNEKLFF
>TRBD1|TRBJ1-5|once|TRBV7-2
TGTGCCAGCAGCTTAGGACAGGGGGCGGTGGGCAATCAGCCCCAGCATTTT
CASSLGQGAVGNQPQHF
>-|TRBJ1-1|-|TRBV20-1
TGCAGTGCCCCTGTGGGCAACACTGAAGCTTTCTTT
CSAPVGNTEAFF
>-|TRBJ2-1|few|TRBV12-3/TRBV12-4
TGTGCCAGCAGTTTAGGACTGCTAAGCTCCTACAATGAGCAGTTCTTC
CASSLGLLSSYNEQFF
>TRBD1|TRBJ2-4|-|TRBV4-1
TGCGCCAGCAGCCAAGAAATGGTGGGACAGGGGGCGAAACTAGCCAAAAACATTCAGTACTTC
CASSQEMVGQGAKLAKNIQYF
>-|TRBJ2-2|-|TRBV24-1
TGTGCCACCGGGGGGGGGACAGTTTCTACCGGGGAGCTGTTTTTT
CATGGGTVSTGELFF
>-|TRBJ2-7|-|TRBV7-9
TGTGCCAGCAGCTTCCGGGACTCAACCTACGAGCAGTACTTC
CASSFRDSTYEQYF
>-|TRBJ1-1|-|TRBV5-1
TGCGCCAGCAGCTTTAGGAAGAACACTGAAGCTTTCTTT
CASSFRKNTEAFF
>TRBD1|TRBJ1-2|once|TRBV24-1
TGTGCCACCAGTGACCCGGACAGGGGGAATGGCTACACCTTC
CATSDPDRGNGYTF
>-|TRBJ1-2|-|TRBV12-3/TRBV12-4
TGTGCCAGCAGTTTATTATCGGTTTCGCTAGCCTATGGCTACACCTTC
CASSLLSVSLAYGYTF
>-|TRBJ2-1|few|TRBV7-2
TGTGCCAGCAGCCGGTATGGTCATGTTGGGGGTAATGAGCAGTTCTTC
CASSRYGHVGGNEQFF
>-|TRBJ2-2|many|TRBV5-1
TGCGCCAGCAGCGGGGCGGGCTCGAACACCGGGGAGCTGTTTTTT
CASSGAGSNTGELFF
>-|TRBJ2-3|many|TRBV12-3/TRBV12-4
TGTGCCAGCAGTTTATTCCGGGGTAGCACAGATACGCAGTATTTT
CASSLFRGSTDTQYF
>-|TRBJ2-1|-|TRBV21-1
TGTGCCAGCAGCAGAGAACCCTGGGGGACTCCTCTCCGACGGGCCAATGAGCAGATCTTC
CASSREPWGTPLRRANEQIF
>TRBD1|TRBJ1-2|few|TRBV9
TGTGCCAGCAGCCCGACAGGGGGCCCCTATGGCTACACCTTC
CASSPTGGPYGYTF
>-|TRBJ2-1|-|TRBV5-1
TGCGCCAGCAGCTCTCCATCAGGCAATGAGCAGTTCTTC
CASSSPSGNEQFF
>-|TRBJ2-3|many|TRBV29-1
TGCAGCGTTGTACCGGGGACAGATACGCAGTATTTT
CSVVPGTDTQYF
>-|TRBJ1-1|few|TRBV3-1
TGTGCCAGCAGCCAGCGAGACAGAGCTGAAGCTTTCTTT
CASSQRDRAEAFF
>TRBD2|TRBJ2-7|-|TRBV7-2
TGTGCCAGCAGCTTAGCGCTGGCGGGAGGGACCGAGCAGTACTTC
CASSLALAGGTEQYF